This record covers a single TCR beta chain. What it binds is not known. A sample-barcoded 5' primer and a J-beta primer mix were used in a second PCR of roughly 7 to 11 cycles. Each TCR beta cDNA got a 12-nucleotide random molecular identifier. TCRdb independently ran MiXCR on the 5' RACE reads; one entry per CDR3 protein. The sample shows fewer than 950,000 distinct CDR3 sequences, roughly 35% of them seen only once. These data are taken from a study of blood T cells in healthy people across ages. The germline CDR1 and CDR2 sequences are DFQATT and SNEGSKA (reference sequence). V shed 5 bases and J 4 bases; nucleotides not matched to a gene: 7. The CDR3 runs to 16 residues. Findings and limits, study-wide: Unsorted PBMCs blocked a conclusive comparison of naive and antigen-experienced cells. Both higher diversity and more naive CD4+ cells marked long-lived donors when set against aged donors.

This chain links TRBV20-1 with TRBJ2-1; 14 bases are a match to TRBD2. Sample: blood. The sequence derives from a young man in good health. The CDR3 spells CSAFGTSGGFYNEQFF. DNA for the CDR3: TGCAGTGCTTTCGGGACTAGCGGGGGATTTTACAATGAGCAGTTCTTC.